The present TCR beta chain was sequenced within a study of T cell clusters in autoimmune cytopenias. The CDR3 covers 15 residues. Germline-derived CDR1 and CDR2 are SGHTA and FQGNSA. Multiplex touch-down PCR amplified TRB using TRB-A and TRB-B pools in one tube. After re-calling the multiplex PCR reads, TCRdb lists one entry per CDR3 protein, DNA absent. This sample's table has roughly 3,100 distinct CDR3 sequences. Each sample's input was 200 to 300 ng genomic DNA, roughly 38,000 genome equivalents. Study results and caveats: TRB repertoire shifts in secondary cytopenia and chronic lymphocytic leukemia mostly reflected lymphoma, not autoimmunity. The T cell clusters came from computational analysis alone and lack functional validation. Active autoimmune hepatitis patients had about 3.3-fold fewer exclusive TRB clusters than healthy donors.

To note about this clonotype: Antigen unknown.

This receptor was obtained from a human donor with an autoimmune cytopenia or autoimmune hepatitis (not recorded which). The rearrangement uses TRBV7-2 and TRBJ1-4; TCRdb names TRBD1, which stays unverified in the absence of DNA. The source material was peripheral blood. CDR3 in amino acids: CASSPGGSRVEKLFF.